These 11 T cell receptor beta chains were all obtained from the same sample, sequenced in a study of regulatory T cells in long-lasting Graves disease. CDR3-region Arm-PCR and iRepertoire HTBI primers produced the TCR beta libraries. From the multiplex PCR reads, TCRdb called clonotypes with MiXCR, one entry per CDR3 protein. The repertoire includes roughly 500,000 distinct CDR3 sequences, around a fifth of them detected once, and around 7% sits in the top ten. Stated time point: persistent/refractory GD, antithyroid drugs over 5 years with positive TRAb. There was RNA extracted from PBMCs, and the TCR library was made from it. The input for sequencing was peripheral blood mononuclear cells (PBMCs), taken when the disease was refractory, from a patient treated with antithyroid drugs. The source of these receptors is a female donor with Graves disease.

This clonotype occurred many times. The rearrangement uses TRBV12-3 or TRBV12-4 and TRBJ2-2, with 7 bases identical to TRBD1. The CDR3 sequence is 15 residues long. Trimming took 3 bases from V and 4 from J; bases not matched to a gene: 5. CDR3 protein: CASSFWGQSTGELFF. The CDR3 DNA is TGTGCCAGCAGTTTCTGGGGACAGAGCACCGGGGAGCTGTTTTTT.

The rearrangement links TRBV29-1 to TRBJ1-1; 8 bases are shared with TRBD1. This CDR3 spans 14 amino acids. After removal of 7 bases from V and 0 bases from J, the junction contained 7 bases not matched to a gene. The germline V gene encodes CDR1 SQVTM and CDR2 ANQGSEA. In DNA, the CDR3 is TGCAGCGCGGACAGGACAGGGTTGAACACTGAAGCTTTCTTT. Its translation: CSADRTGLNTEAFF.

The chain is built from TRBV27 and TRBJ2-2; 10 nucleotides match TRBD2. The CDR3 contains 16 residues. Germline V gives CDR1 MNHEY, CDR2 SMNVEV (reference sequence). Trimming removed 1 base from V and 4 bases from J; junction bases left unmatched: 3. The CDR3 loop is CASSLLASGGTGELFF. For the CDR3, the DNA is TGTGCCAGCAGTTTATTGGCTAGCGGGGGCACCGGGGAGCTGTTTTTT.

The rearrangement links TRBV15 to TRBJ1-6; 7 bases line up with TRBD1. CDR1 is LNHNV and CDR2 is YYDKDF in the germline V gene (reference sequence). The trim removed 8 bases at V and 5 bases at J, leaving 3 bases unmatched. The CDR3 loop spans 13 amino acids. The CDR3 is CATDRAHNSPLHF. In DNA form, the CDR3 reads TGTGCCACCGACAGGGCTCATAATTCACCCCTCCACTTT.

The rearrangement links TRBV28 to TRBJ2-2, with TRBD1 matching 9 bases. CDR3 size: 16 residues. The V gene end was trimmed by 4 bases and the J gene end by 7 bases; junction bases not matched to a gene: 10. The germline V gene encodes CDR1 MDHEN and CDR2 SYDVKM. In DNA, the CDR3 is TGTGCCAGCAGTTCCGACCGGGACAGGGATGTCGGGGAGCTGTTTTTT. Its protein is CASSSDRDRDVGELFF. Variable domain in full (rest from reference TRBV28 and TRBJ2-2): DVKVTQSSRYLVKRTGEKVFLECVQDMDHENMFWYRQDPGLGLRLIYFSYDVKMKEKGDIPEGYSVSREKKERFSLILESASTNQTSMYLCASSSDRDRDVGELFFGEGSRLTVL.

This clonotype was observed many times. This sequence joins TRBV6-2 or TRBV6-3 and TRBJ1-2; 8 bases fit TRBD1. The length of the CDR3 is 14 residues. The V and J ends lost 5 bases and 8 bases, in that order; junction bases with no gene match: 10. Germline lookup yields CDR1 MNHEY and CDR2 SVGEGT. The CDR3: CASSDRGDRSGYTF. Written as DNA, the CDR3 is TGTGCCAGCAGTGATCGAGGGGACAGGAGCGGCTACACCTTC.

This clonotype has a handful of counts. The chain has TRBV27 and TRBJ2-5; 10 positions match TRBD2. Trimming at V came to 4 bases and at J to 1 base, leaving 9 bases not matched to a gene. Germline CDR1 and CDR2: MNHEY and SMNVEV (reference sequence). The CDR3 consists of 17 residues. The CDR3 DNA is TGTGCCAGCAGTTCCCTCCGGGTAGCGGGGGGCCAAGAGACCCAGTACTTC. It codes for CASSSLRVAGGQETQYF.

The chain recombines TRBV28 with TRBJ1-2, with a weak D call TRBD1 (5 bases). Germline lookup yields CDR1 MDHEN and CDR2 SYDVKM. Trimming took 6 bases from V and 5 from J, leaving 10 bases between them. The CDR3 is 12 residues long. The CDR3 region is CASSQDKYGYTF. CDR3 coding DNA: TGTGCCAGCAGCCAGGACAAGTATGGCTACACCTTC.

The CDR3 DNA is TGTGCCAGCAGTACCGGAACGAACACCATATATTTT. This codes for CASSTGTNTIYF. J is TRBJ1-3 and V is TRBV16; D not certain. Trimming took off 6 bases at V and 7 bases at J, with 10 bases between the two ends. In germline, CDR1 is KGHSY, CDR2 FQNENV. The CDR3 sequence is 12 residues long.

The CDR3 protein is CSVRLAVGEQYF. The CDR3 bases are TGCAGCGTGCGACTAGCGGTTGGGGAGCAGTACTTC. The V call is TRBV29-1, the J call TRBJ2-7; 9 bases are a match to TRBD2. Trimming took 6 bases from V and 7 from J; bases not matched to a gene: 7. From germline, CDR1 is SQVTM and CDR2 ANQGSEA. The CDR3 sequence is 12 residues long.

This chain joins TRBV4-1 and TRBJ2-5, with D uncertain. CDR3 size: 15 residues. Trimming stripped 6 bases from V and 0 bases from J, with 14 bases between. CDR1 and CDR2 (germline): MGHRA, YSYEKL. The CDR3 protein is CASSQSGGDQETQYF. In DNA, the CDR3 is TGCGCCAGCAGTCAATCGGGCGGCGACCAAGAGACCCAGTACTTC.